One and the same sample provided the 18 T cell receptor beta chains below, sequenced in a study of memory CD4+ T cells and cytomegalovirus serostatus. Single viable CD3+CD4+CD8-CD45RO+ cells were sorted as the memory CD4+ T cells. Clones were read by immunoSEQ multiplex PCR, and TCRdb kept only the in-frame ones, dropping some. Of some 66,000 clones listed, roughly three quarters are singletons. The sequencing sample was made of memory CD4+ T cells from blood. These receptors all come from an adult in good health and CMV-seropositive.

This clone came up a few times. For the CDR3, the DNA is TGTGCCAGCAGTGAGGGGGGGGGCCCAGATACGCAGTATTTT. Its translation: CASSEGGGPDTQYF. This rearrangement joins TRBV6-4 to TRBJ2-3; D may be TRBD2 (7 bases). The germline V and J ends were trimmed by 3 bases and 4 bases, with 11 bases remaining between them. Germline assignment: CDR1 MRHNA and CDR2 SNTAGT. The CDR3 totals 14 residues.

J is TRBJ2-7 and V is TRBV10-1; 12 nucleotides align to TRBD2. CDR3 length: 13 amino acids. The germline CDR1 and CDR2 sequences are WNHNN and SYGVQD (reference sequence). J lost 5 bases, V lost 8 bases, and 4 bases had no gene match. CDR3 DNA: TGCGCCAGCTCTAGCGGGGGGGCCCACGAGCAGTACTTC. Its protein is CASSSGGAHEQYF.

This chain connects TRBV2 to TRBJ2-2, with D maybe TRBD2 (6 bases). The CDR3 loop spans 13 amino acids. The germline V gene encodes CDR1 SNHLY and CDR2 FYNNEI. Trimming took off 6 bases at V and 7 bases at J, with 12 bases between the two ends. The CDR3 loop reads CASREASVGELFF. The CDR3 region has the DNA TGTGCCAGCAGGGAGGCTAGCGTCGGGGAGCTGTTTTTT. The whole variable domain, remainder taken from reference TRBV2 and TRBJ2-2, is EPEVTQTPSHQVTQMGQEVILRCVPISNHLYFYWYRQILGQKVEFLVSFYNNEISEKSEIFDDQFSVERPDGSNFTLKIRSTKLEDSAMYFCASREASVGELFFGEGSRLTVL.

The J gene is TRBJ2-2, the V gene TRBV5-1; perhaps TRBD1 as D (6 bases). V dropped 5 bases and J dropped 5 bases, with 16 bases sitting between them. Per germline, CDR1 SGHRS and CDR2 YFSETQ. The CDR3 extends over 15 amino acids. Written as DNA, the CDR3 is TGCGCCAGCAGAACGCAACCAAGGGGGACCGGGGAGCTGTTTTTT. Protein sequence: CASRTQPRGTGELFF. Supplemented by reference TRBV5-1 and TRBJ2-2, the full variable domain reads KAGVTQTPRYLIKTRGQQVTLSCSPISGHRSVSWYQQTPGQGLQFLFEYFSETQRNKGNFPGRFSGRQFSNSRSEMNVSTLELGDSALYLCASRTQPRGTGELFFGEGSRLTVL.

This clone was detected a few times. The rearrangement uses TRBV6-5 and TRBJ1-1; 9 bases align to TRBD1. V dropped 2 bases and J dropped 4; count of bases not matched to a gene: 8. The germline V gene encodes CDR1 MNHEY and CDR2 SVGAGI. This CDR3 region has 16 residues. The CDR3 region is CASSYSRQGGSTEAFF. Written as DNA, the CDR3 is TGTGCCAGCAGTTACAGTAGACAGGGGGGTAGCACTGAAGCTTTCTTT.

Here the CDR3 DNA reads TGTGCCAGCAGTGACACCCCCTATGGGGTTGGCTACACCTTC. Protein sequence: CASSDTPYGVGYTF. The chain recombines TRBV6-4 with TRBJ1-2; D is ambiguous. The CDR3 sequence is 14 residues long. Deletions cut 2 bases from V and 7 bases from J, with 14 bases between. Germline CDR1 and CDR2: MRHNA and SNTAGT.

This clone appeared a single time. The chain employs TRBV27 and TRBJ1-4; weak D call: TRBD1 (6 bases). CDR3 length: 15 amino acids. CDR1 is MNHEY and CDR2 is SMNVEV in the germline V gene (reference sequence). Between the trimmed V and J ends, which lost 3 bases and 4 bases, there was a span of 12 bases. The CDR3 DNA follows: TGTGCCAGCAGTTTGAACAGGGCCTTTAATGAAAAACTGTTTTTT. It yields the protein CASSLNRAFNEKLFF.

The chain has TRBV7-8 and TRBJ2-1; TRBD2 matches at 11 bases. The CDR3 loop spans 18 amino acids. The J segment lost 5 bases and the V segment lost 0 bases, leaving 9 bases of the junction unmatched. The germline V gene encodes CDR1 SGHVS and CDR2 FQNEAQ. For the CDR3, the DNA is TGTGCCAGCAGCTTAGCCCCTAGCGGGAGGCCCAGTGACAATGAGCAGTTCTTC. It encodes CASSLAPSGRPSDNEQFF.

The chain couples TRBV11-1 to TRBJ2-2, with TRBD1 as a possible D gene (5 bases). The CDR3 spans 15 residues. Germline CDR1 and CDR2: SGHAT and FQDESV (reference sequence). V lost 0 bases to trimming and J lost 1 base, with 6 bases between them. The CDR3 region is CASSLAGQNTGELFF. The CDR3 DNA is TGTGCCAGCAGCTTAGCTGGACAGAACACCGGGGAGCTGTTTTTT.

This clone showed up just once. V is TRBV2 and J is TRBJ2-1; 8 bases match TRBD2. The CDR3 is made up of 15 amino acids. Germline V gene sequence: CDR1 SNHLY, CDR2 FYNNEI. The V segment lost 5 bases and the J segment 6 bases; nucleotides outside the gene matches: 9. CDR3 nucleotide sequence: TGTGCCAGCAGTCGGAGGGTAGCGGGGTTCAATGAGCAGTTCTTC. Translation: CASSRRVAGFNEQFF. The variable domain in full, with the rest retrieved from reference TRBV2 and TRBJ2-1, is EPEVTQTPSHQVTQMGQEVILRCVPISNHLYFYWYRQILGQKVEFLVSFYNNEISEKSEIFDDQFSVERPDGSNFTLKIRSTKLEDSAMYFCASSRRVAGFNEQFFGPGTRLTVL.

In DNA form, the CDR3 reads TGTGCCAGCAGCCTGGACAGGGGGCGCTTCGACGAGCAGTACTTC. It codes for CASSLDRGRFDEQYF. The V call is TRBV27, the J call TRBJ2-7, with 11 bases aligning to TRBD1. V was pared by 6 bases and J by 5 bases, with 9 bases of the junction left unmatched. Germline V gene data show CDR1 as MNHEY and CDR2 as SMNVEV (reference sequence). The CDR3 length is 15 residues.

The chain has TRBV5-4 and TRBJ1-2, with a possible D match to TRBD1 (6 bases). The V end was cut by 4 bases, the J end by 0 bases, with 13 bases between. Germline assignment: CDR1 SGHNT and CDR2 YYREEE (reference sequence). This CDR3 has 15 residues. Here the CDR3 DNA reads TGTGCCAGCAGCGGGGGCCCGGCGTCTAACTATGGCTACACCTTC. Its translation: CASSGGPASNYGYTF.

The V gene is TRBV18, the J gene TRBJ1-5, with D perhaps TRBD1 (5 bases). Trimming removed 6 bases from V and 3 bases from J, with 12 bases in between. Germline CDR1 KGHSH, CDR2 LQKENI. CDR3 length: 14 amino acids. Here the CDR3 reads CASSPTGANQPQHF. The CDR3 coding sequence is TGTGCCAGCTCGCCCACAGGCGCCAATCAGCCCCAGCATTTT.

The CDR3 protein is CSAYSDTQYF. As DNA, the CDR3 is TGCAGCGCATACTCAGATACGCAGTATTTT. This sequence joins TRBV29-1 and TRBJ2-3; D gene ambiguous. Trimming pared 7 bases from V and 4 bases from J, leaving 6 bases between. The V gene's germline CDR1 is SQVTM and CDR2 ANQGSEA. CDR3 size: 10 residues.

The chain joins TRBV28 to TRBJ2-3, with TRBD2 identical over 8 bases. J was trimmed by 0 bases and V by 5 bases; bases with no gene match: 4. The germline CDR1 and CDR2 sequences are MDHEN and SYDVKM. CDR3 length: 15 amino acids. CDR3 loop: CASSLAGKSTDTQYF. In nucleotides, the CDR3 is TGTGCCAGCAGTCTAGCGGGCAAGAGCACAGATACGCAGTATTTT.

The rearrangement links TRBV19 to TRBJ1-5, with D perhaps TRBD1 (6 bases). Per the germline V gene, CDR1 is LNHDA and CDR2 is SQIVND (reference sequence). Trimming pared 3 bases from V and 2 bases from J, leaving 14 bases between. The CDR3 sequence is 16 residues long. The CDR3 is CASSIGGLRGNQPQHF. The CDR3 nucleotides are TGTGCCAGTAGTATTGGGGGCCTGAGGGGCAATCAGCCCCAGCATTTT.

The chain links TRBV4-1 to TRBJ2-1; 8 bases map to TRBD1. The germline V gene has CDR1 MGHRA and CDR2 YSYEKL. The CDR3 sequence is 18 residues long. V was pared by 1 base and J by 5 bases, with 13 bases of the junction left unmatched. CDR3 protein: CASSQGRARGQENNEQFF. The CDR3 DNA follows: TGCGCCAGCAGCCAAGGGCGGGCCAGGGGGCAAGAGAACAATGAGCAGTTCTTC.

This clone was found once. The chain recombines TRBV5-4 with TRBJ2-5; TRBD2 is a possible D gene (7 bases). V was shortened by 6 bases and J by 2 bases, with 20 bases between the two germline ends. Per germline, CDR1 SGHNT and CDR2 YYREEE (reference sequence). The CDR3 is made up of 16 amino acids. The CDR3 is CASNGGAEALQETQYF. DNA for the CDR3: TGTGCCAGCAATGGGGGGGCAGAAGCCTTACAAGAGACCCAGTACTTC. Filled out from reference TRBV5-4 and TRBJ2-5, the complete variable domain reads ETGVTQSPTHLIKTRGQQVTLRCSSQSGHNTVSWYQQALGQGPQFIFQYYREEENGRGNFPPRFSGLQFPNYSSELNVNALELDDSALYLCASNGGAEALQETQYFGPGTRLLVL.